This paragraph covers one TCR beta chain sequence. These data are taken from a study of T cells expressing NK-cell markers. This CDR3 has 14 residues. Per germline, CDR1 MNHEY and CDR2 SVGAGI. No DNA is given; TCRdb re-called the 5' RACE reads and lists each CDR3 protein once. The repertoire shows about 260,000 distinct CDR3 sequences; the top ten hold roughly 4.2%. The sample consisted of blood T cells: a sorted CD56 or NKG2C T cell subset, CD4+ or CD8+ T cells, or bulk PBMC T cells (not recorded which). The J gene is TRBJ1-6, the V gene TRBV6-5; lacking DNA, the TRBD1 call made by TCRdb goes unchecked. This receptor was identified in a woman aged 18-69 years in good health. The CDR3 spells CASRPQGGMSPLHF.